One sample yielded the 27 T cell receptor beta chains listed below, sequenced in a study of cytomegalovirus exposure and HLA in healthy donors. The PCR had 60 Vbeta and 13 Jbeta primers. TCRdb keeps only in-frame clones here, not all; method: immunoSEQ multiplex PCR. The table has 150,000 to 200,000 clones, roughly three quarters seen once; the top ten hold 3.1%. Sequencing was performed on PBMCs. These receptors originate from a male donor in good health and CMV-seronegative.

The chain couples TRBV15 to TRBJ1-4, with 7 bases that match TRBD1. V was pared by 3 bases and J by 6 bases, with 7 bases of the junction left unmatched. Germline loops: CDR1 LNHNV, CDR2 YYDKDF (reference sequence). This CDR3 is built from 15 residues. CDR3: CATSSGGGFDEKLFF. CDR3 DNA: TGTGCCACCAGCAGTGGAGGGGGCTTTGATGAAAAACTGTTTTTT.

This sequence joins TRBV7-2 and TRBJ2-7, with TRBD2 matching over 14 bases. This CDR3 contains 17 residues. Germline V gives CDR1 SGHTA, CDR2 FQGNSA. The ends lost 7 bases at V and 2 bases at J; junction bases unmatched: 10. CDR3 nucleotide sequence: TGTGCCAGCAAGATAGGGACTAGCGGGAGCCGAACCTACGAGCAGTACTTC. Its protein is CASKIGTSGSRTYEQYF.

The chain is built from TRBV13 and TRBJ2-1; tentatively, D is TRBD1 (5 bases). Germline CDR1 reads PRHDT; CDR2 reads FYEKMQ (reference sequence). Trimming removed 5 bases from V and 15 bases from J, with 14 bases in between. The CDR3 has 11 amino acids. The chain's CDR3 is CASSVDGAPFF. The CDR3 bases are TGTGCCAGCAGCGTCGATGGGGCCCCGTTCTTC.

The CDR3 is CASSDRWTGGNTIYF. In nucleotides, the CDR3 is TGTGCCAGCAGCGACAGGTGGACGGGTGGAAACACCATATATTTT. The chain is built from TRBV2 and TRBJ1-3; a possible D gene is TRBD1 (6 bases). The V and J ends lost 6 bases and 3 bases respectively, with 15 bases between them. From germline, CDR1 is SNHLY and CDR2 FYNNEI. CDR3 size: 15 residues.

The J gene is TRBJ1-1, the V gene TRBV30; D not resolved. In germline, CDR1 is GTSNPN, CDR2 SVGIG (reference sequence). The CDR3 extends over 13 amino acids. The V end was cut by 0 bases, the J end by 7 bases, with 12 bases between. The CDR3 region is CAWSVRTEFEAFF. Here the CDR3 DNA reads TGTGCCTGGAGTGTACGAACGGAGTTTGAAGCTTTCTTT.

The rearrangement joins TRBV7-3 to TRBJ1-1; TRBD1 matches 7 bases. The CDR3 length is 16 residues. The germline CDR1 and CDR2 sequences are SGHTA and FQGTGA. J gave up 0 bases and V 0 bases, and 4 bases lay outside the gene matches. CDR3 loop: CASSLTGTDLNTEAFF. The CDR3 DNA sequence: TGTGCCAGCAGCTTAACGGGGACAGACTTGAACACTGAAGCTTTCTTT.

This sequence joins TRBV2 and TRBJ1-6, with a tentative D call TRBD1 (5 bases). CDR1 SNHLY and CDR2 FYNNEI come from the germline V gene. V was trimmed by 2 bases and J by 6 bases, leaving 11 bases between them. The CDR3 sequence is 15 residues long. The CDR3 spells CASSETGGLNSPLHF. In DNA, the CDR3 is TGTGCCAGCAGTGAAACAGGTGGCCTTAATTCACCCCTCCACTTT.

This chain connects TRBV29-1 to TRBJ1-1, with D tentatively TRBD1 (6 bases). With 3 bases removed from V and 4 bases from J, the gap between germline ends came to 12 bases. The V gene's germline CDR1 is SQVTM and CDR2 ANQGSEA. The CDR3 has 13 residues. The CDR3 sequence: CSVDVGQTTEAFF. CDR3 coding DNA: TGCAGCGTTGACGTAGGACAGACCACTGAAGCTTTCTTT.

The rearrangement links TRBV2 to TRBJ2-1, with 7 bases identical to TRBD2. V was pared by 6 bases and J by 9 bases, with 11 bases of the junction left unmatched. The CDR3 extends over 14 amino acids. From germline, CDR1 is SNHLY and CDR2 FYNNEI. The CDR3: CASSPSAGAGEQFF. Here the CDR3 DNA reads TGTGCCAGCAGCCCCTCGGCGGGAGCCGGTGAGCAGTTCTTC.

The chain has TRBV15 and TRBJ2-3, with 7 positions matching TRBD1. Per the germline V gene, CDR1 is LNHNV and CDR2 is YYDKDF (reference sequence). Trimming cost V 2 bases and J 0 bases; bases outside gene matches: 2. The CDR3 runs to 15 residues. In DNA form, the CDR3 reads TGTGCCACCAGCAGATGGGGACAGAGCACAGATACGCAGTATTTT. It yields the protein CATSRWGQSTDTQYF.

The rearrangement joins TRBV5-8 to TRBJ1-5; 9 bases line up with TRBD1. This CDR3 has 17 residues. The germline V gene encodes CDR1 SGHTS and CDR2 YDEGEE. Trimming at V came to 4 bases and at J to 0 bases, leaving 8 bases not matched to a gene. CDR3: CASSIGTGLYSNQPQHF. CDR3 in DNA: TGTGCCAGCAGCATAGGGACAGGGTTGTATAGCAATCAGCCCCAGCATTTT.

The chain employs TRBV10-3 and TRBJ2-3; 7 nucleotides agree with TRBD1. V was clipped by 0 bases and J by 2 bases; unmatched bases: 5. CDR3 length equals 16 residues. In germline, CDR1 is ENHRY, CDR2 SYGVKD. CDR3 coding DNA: TGTGCCATCAGTGAGTCGGGGCAGGGGGTCACAGATACGCAGTATTTT. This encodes CAISESGQGVTDTQYF.

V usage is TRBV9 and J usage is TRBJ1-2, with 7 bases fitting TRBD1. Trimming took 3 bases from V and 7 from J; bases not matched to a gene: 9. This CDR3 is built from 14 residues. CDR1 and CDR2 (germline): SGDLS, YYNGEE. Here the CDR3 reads CASSATTGSVGYTF. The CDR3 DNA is TGTGCCAGCAGCGCCACGACAGGGTCCGTTGGCTACACCTTC.

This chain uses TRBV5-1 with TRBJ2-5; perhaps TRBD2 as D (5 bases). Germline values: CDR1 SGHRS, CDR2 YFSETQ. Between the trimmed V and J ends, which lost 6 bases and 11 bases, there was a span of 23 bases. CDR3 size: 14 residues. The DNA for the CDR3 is TGCGCCAGCACCCGGGCCCTTGGAGATAGGGAGCAGTACTTC. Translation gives CASTRALGDREQYF.

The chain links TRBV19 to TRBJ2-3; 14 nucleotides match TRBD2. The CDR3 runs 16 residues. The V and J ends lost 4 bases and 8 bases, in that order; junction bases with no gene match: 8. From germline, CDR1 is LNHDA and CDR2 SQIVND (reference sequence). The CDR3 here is CASSRAGTSGRGTQYF. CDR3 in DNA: TGTGCCAGTAGTAGGGCCGGGACTAGCGGGAGAGGTACGCAGTATTTT.

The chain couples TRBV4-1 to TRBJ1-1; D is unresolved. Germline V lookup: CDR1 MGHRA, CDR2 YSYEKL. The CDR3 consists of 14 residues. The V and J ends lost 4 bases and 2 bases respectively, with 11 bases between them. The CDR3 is CASSLQAPNTEAFF. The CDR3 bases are TGCGCCAGCAGCCTTCAGGCCCCTAACACTGAAGCTTTCTTT.

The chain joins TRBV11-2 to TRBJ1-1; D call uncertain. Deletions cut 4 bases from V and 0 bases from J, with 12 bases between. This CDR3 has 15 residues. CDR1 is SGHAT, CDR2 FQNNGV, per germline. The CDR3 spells CASSSPSSVNTEAFF. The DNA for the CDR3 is TGTGCCAGCAGCTCGCCGAGCAGCGTGAACACTGAAGCTTTCTTT.

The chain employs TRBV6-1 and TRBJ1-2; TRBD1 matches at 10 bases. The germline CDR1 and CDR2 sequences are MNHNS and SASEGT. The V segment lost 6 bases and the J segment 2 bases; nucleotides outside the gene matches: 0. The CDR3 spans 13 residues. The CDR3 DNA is TGTGCCAGCAGGGGACAGGGGAACTATGGCTACACCTTC. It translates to CASRGQGNYGYTF.

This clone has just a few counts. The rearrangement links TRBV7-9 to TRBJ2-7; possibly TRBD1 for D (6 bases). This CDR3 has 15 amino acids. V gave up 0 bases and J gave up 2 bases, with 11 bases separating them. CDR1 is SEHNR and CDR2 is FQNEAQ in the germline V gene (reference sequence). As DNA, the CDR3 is TGTGCCAGCAGCTTAGCGGTAAAGGGGGCCTACGAGCAGTACTTC. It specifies CASSLAVKGAYEQYF. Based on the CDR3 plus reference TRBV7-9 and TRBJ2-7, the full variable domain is DTGVSQNPRHKITKRGQNVTFRCDPISEHNRLYWYRQTLGQGPEFLTYFQNEAQLEKSRLLSDRFSAERPKGSFSTLEIQRTEQGDSAMYLCASSLAVKGAYEQYFGPGTRLTVT.

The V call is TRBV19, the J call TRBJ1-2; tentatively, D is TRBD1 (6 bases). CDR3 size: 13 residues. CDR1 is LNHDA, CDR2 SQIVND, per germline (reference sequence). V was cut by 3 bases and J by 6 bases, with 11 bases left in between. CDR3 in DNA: TGTGCCAGTAGTATCCGGGACACGGATGGCTACACCTTC. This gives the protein CASSIRDTDGYTF.

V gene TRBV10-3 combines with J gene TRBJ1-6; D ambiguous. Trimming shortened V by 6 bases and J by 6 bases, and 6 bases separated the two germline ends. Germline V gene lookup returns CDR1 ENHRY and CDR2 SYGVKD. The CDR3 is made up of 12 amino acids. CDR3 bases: TGTGCCATCAGCGACTTTAATTCACCCCTCCACTTT. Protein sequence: CAISDFNSPLHF.

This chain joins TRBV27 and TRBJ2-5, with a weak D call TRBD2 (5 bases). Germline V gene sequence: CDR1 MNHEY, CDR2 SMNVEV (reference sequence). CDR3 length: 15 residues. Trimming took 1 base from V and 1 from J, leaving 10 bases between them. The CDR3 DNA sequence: TGTGCCAGCAGTTTATTCGGCGCGGGCCAAGAGACCCAGTACTTC. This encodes CASSLFGAGQETQYF.

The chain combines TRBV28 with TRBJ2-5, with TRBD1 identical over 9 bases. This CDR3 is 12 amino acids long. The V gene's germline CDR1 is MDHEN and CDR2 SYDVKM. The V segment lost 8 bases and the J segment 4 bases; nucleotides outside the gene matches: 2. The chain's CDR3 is CASHRGPETQYF. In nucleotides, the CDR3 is TGTGCCAGCCACAGGGGGCCAGAGACCCAGTACTTC.

DNA of the CDR3: TGTGCCAGCAGCTCTGGACAGGGGTACCCCTACGAGCAGTACTTC. Encoded protein: CASSSGQGYPYEQYF. This rearrangement joins TRBV28 to TRBJ2-7; TRBD1 aligns across 9 bases. CDR3 length equals 15 residues. In germline, CDR1 is MDHEN, CDR2 SYDVKM. Trimming at V came to 6 bases and at J to 2 bases, leaving 8 bases not matched to a gene.

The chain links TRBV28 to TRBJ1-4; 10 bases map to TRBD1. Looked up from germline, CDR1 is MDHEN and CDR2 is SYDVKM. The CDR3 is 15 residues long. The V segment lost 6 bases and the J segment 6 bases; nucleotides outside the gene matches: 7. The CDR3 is CASSRDRGRHEKLFF. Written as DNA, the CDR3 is TGTGCCAGCAGCCGCGACAGGGGGCGGCATGAAAAACTGTTTTTT.

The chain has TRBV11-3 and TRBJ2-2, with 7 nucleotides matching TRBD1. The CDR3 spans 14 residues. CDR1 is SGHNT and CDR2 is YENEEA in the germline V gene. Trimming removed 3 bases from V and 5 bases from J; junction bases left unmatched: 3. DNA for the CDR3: TGTGCCAGCAGCTTTAGGGGGCGGACCGGGGAGCTGTTTTTT. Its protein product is CASSFRGRTGELFF.

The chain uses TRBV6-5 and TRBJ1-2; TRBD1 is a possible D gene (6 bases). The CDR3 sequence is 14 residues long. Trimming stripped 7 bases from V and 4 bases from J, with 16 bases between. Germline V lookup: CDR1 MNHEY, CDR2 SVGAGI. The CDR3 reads CASTRNRVSYGYTF. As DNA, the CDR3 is TGTGCCAGCACCCGGAACAGGGTGTCCTATGGCTACACCTTC.